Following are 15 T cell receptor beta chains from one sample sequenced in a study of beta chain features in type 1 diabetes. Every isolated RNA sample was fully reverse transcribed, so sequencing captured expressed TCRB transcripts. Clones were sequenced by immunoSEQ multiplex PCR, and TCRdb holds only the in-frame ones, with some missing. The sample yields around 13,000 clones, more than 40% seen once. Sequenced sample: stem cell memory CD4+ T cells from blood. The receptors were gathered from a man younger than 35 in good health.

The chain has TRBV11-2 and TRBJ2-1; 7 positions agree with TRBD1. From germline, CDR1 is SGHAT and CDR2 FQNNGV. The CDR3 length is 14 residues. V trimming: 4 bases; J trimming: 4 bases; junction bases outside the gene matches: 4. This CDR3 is CASSSGQSYNEQFF. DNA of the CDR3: TGTGCCAGCAGCTCGGGACAGAGTTACAATGAGCAGTTCTTC.

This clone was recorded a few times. The CDR3 DNA reads as TGTGCCAGTAGTATAGAAGGCAGGGATCGTGGGACGCAGTATTTT. Translation gives CASSIEGRDRGTQYF. This rearrangement joins TRBV19 to TRBJ2-3, with D possibly TRBD1 on 5 matching bases. V was pared by 0 bases and J by 9 bases, with 16 bases between. The CDR3 has 15 amino acids. Germline CDR1 is LNHDA and CDR2 is SQIVND (reference sequence).

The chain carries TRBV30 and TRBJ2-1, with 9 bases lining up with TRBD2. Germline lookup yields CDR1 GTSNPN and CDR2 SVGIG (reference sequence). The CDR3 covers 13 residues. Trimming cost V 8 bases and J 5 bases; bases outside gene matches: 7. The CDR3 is CARSGLADNEQFF. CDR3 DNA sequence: TGTGCCCGCTCGGGACTAGCTGACAATGAGCAGTTCTTC.

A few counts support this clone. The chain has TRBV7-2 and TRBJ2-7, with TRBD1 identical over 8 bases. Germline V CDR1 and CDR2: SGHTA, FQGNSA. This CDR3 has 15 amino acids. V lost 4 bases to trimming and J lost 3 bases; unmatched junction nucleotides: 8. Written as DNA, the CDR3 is TGTGCCAGCAGCTCCGACAGGGGTTTATTCTACGAGCAGTACTTC. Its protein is CASSSDRGLFYEQYF.

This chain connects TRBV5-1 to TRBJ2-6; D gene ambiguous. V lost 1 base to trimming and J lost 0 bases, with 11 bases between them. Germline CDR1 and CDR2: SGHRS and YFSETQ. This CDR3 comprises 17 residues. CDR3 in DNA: TGCGCCAGCAGCTTGCGGTCACTTCACTCTGGGGCCAACGTCCTGACTTTC. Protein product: CASSLRSLHSGANVLTF.

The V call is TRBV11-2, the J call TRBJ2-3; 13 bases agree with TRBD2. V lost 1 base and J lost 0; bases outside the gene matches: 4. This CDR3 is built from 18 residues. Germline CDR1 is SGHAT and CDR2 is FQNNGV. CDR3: CASSLGLAGGGSTDTQYF. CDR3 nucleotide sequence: TGTGCCAGCAGCTTAGGACTAGCGGGGGGCGGAAGCACAGATACGCAGTATTTT. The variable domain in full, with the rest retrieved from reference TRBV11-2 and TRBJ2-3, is EAGVAQSPRYKIIEKRQSVAFWCNPISGHATLYWYQQILGQGPKLLIQFQNNGVVDDSQLPKDRFSAERLKGVDSTLKIQPAKLEDSAVYLCASSLGLAGGGSTDTQYFGPGTRLTVL.

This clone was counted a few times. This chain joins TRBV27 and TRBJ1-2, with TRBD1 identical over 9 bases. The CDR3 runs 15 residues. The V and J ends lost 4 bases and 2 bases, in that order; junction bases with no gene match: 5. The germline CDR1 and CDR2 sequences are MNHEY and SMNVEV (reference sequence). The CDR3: CASSSYRGQNYGYTF. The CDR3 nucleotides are TGTGCCAGCAGTTCTTACAGGGGGCAGAACTATGGCTACACCTTC.

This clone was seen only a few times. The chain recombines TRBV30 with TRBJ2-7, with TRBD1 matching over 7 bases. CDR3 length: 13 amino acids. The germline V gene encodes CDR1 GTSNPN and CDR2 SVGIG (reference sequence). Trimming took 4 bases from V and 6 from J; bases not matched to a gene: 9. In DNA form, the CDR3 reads TGTGCCTGGAACCCCCGACAGGGTACCGAGCAGTACTTC. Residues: CAWNPRQGTEQYF.

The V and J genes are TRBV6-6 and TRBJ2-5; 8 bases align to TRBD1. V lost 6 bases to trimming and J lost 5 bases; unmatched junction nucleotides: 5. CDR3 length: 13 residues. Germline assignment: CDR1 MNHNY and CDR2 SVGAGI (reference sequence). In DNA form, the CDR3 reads TGTGCCAGCAGGAAGACAGGGGACGAGACCCAGTACTTC. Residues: CASRKTGDETQYF.

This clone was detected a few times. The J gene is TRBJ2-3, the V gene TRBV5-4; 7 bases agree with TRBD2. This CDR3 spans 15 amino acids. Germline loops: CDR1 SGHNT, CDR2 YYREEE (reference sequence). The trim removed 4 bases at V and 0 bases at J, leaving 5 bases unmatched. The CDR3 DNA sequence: TGTGCCAGCAGCCCGTCTAGCGGTAGCACAGATACGCAGTATTTT. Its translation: CASSPSSGSTDTQYF.

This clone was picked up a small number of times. The CDR3 DNA sequence: TGTGCCAGCTCACGACAGAGGGAGACCCAGTACTTC. Translated, it gives CASSRQRETQYF. The chain employs TRBV18 and TRBJ2-5, with a tentative D call TRBD1 (5 bases). Trimming shortened V by 4 bases and J by 5 bases, and 8 bases separated the two germline ends. Germline values: CDR1 KGHSH, CDR2 LQKENI. CDR3 length equals 12 residues.

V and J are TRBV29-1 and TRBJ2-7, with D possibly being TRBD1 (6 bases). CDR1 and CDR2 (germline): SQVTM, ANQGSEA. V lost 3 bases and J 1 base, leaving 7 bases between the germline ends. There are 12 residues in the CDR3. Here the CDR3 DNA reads TGCAGCGTTGACCAGGGGTCCTACGAGCAGTACTTC. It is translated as CSVDQGSYEQYF.

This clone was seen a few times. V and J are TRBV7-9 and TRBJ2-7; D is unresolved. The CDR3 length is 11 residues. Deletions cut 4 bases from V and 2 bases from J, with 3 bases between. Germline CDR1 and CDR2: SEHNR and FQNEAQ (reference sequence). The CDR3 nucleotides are TGTGCCAGCAGCTCTACCTACGAGCAGTACTTC. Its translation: CASSSTYEQYF.

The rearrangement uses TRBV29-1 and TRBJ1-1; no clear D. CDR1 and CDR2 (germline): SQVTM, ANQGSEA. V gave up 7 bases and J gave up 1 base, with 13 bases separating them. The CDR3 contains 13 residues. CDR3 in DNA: TGCAGCGGGCTAAGGACTGGGAACACTGAAGCTTTCTTT. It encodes CSGLRTGNTEAFF. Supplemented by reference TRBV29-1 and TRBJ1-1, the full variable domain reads SAVISQKPSRDICQRGTSLTIQCQVDSQVTMMFWYRQQPGQSLTLIATANQGSEATYESGFVIDKFPISRPNLTFSTLTVSNMSPEDSSIYLCSGLRTGNTEAFFGQGTRLTVV.

The CDR3 DNA follows: TGTGCCATCGGGACAGATGATGAAAAACTGTTTTTT. As protein: CAIGTDDEKLFF. The chain joins TRBV10-3 to TRBJ1-4; 7 bases fit TRBD1. Germline V lookup: CDR1 ENHRY, CDR2 SYGVKD. Trimming took 8 bases from V and 6 from J; bases not matched to a gene: 3. This CDR3 has 12 residues.